Detailed here is one TCR beta chain. Its specificity is not known. The record originates from a study of cytomegalovirus exposure and HLA in healthy donors. Whole-study findings and limits: Earlier results showed most TCR beta V segments being productive about 90% or about 30% of the time.

Germline assignment: CDR1 GTSNPN and CDR2 SVGIG (reference sequence). This CDR3 comprises 15 residues. Germline trimming cut 0 bases from V and 7 bases from J; bases unmatched to any gene: 8. Amplification used 60 Vbeta primers and 13 Jbeta primers. Some clones are missing from TCRdb's copy, which holds only in-frame ones; the method was immunoSEQ multiplex PCR. The table shows over 200,000 clones, with about 81% occurring only once. The rearrangement links TRBV30 to TRBJ2-2, with 7 nucleotides matching TRBD2. The sequence was collected from a man aged 35-49 years in good health and CMV-seropositive. The sample taken for sequencing was PBMCs. The CDR3 sequence: CAWSVPQGLYGELFF. For the CDR3, the DNA is TGTGCCTGGAGTGTACCCCAGGGACTATACGGGGAGCTGTTTTTT. Full variable domain (remainder filled in from reference TRBV30 and TRBJ2-2): SQTIHQWPATLVQPVGSPLSLECTVEGTSNPNLYWYRQAAGRGLQLLFYSVGIGQISSEVPQNLSASRPQDRQFILSSKKLLLSDSGFYLCAWSVPQGLYGELFFGEGSRLTVL.